Listed below are T cell receptor beta chains from one sample, sequenced in a study of identical twins. Each CDR3 protein gets one entry after TCRdb re-called the 5' RACE reads with MiXCR. The table shows about 720,000 distinct CDR3 sequences, with 15% to 20% occurring only once. This same sample was also taken into another study, of T cells expressing NK-cell markers.

Sequencing was performed on PBMCs. These receptors came from a woman under 30 in good health. The CDR3 runs from the conserved cysteine through the conserved F or W. The order of the fields is clone size, V gene, J gene, D gene, CDR3 protein, CDR3 DNA. A D gene is named only where the DNA matches it firmly. Size is stated for part of the rows, as once, few or many counts, or as a class when the clone is expanded.

abundance: few
v_gene: TRBV7-2
j_gene: TRBJ1-1
d_gene: TRBD1
CDR3aa: CASSLYGQGAGWAFF
CDR3nt: TGTGCCAGCAGCCTTTACGGACAGGGGGCCGGATGGGCTTTCTTT

abundance: NA
v_gene: TRBV4-3
j_gene: TRBJ1-2
d_gene: NA
CDR3aa: CASSPSDQVGYTF
CDR3nt: TGCGCCAGCAGCCCGTCGGATCAAGTTGGCTACACCTTC

abundance: NA
v_gene: TRBV11-2
j_gene: TRBJ2-3
d_gene: NA
CDR3aa: CASSFQGFTDTQYF
CDR3nt: TGTGCCAGCAGCTTTCAGGGCTTCACAGATACGCAGTATTTT

abundance: NA
v_gene: TRBV29-1
j_gene: TRBJ2-3
d_gene: NA
CDR3aa: CSVESGGRADTQYF
CDR3nt: TGCAGCGTTGAATCTGGGGGAAGGGCAGATACGCAGTATTTT

abundance: few
v_gene: TRBV6-1
j_gene: TRBJ2-2
d_gene: NA
CDR3aa: CASSDIADTGELFF
CDR3nt: TGTGCCAGCAGTGATATAGCGGACACCGGGGAGCTGTTTTTT

abundance: NA
v_gene: TRBV5-6
j_gene: TRBJ2-7
d_gene: TRBD1
CDR3aa: CASSEQTGVVYF
CDR3nt: TGTGCCAGCAGCGAGCAAACAGGGGTGGTGTACTTC

abundance: many
v_gene: TRBV6-9
j_gene: TRBJ1-2
d_gene: NA
CDR3aa: CASSSDVANYGYTF
CDR3nt: TGTGCCAGCAGTTCGGACGTTGCTAACTATGGCTACACCTTC

abundance: few
v_gene: TRBV10-2
j_gene: TRBJ2-7
d_gene: NA
CDR3aa: CASSEMSTINPYEQYF
CDR3nt: TGCGCCAGCAGTGAGATGTCGACTATTAACCCCTACGAGCAGTACTTC

abundance: NA
v_gene: TRBV29-1
j_gene: TRBJ1-1
d_gene: TRBD1
CDR3aa: CSVEDTGTGRRTEAFF
CDR3nt: TGCAGCGTTGAGGATACCGGGACAGGGCGTCGGACTGAAGCTTTCTTT

abundance: NA
v_gene: TRBV25-1
j_gene: TRBJ1-1
d_gene: NA
CDR3aa: CASSDRTMNTEAFF
CDR3nt: TGTGCCAGCAGTGACAGGACCATGAACACTGAAGCTTTCTTT

abundance: few
v_gene: TRBV29-1
j_gene: TRBJ1-2
d_gene: NA
CDR3aa: CSVASPNYGYTF
CDR3nt: TGCAGCGTTGCAAGTCCTAACTATGGCTACACCTTC

abundance: NA
v_gene: TRBV11-1
j_gene: TRBJ2-6
d_gene: NA
CDR3aa: CASSSGGTGVSGANVLTF
CDR3nt: TGTGCCAGCAGTTCCGGGGGGACAGGAGTCTCTGGGGCCAACGTCCTGACTTTC

abundance: NA
v_gene: TRBV29-1
j_gene: TRBJ2-3
d_gene: NA
CDR3aa: CSVPNRFSYTDTQYF
CDR3nt: TGCAGCGTTCCTAACCGTTTCAGCTACACAGATACGCAGTATTTT

abundance: NA
v_gene: TRBV11-2
j_gene: TRBJ2-1
d_gene: TRBD2
CDR3aa: CASSPRLAGIFNEQFF
CDR3nt: TGTGCCAGCAGCCCACGACTAGCGGGCATTTTCAATGAGCAGTTCTTC

abundance: few
v_gene: TRBV10-3
j_gene: TRBJ2-2
d_gene: TRBD2
CDR3aa: CAISMTGGDTGELFF
CDR3nt: TGTGCCATCAGTATGACGGGAGGGGACACCGGGGAGCTGTTTTTT

abundance: few
v_gene: TRBV5-1
j_gene: TRBJ2-7
d_gene: NA
CDR3aa: CASSVGLEVFDEQYF
CDR3nt: TGCGCCAGCAGTGTGGGGTTAGAAGTATTCGACGAGCAGTACTTC

abundance: NA
v_gene: TRBV18
j_gene: TRBJ1-1
d_gene: NA
CDR3aa: CASSPSAGTMNTEAFF
CDR3nt: TGTGCCAGCTCACCATCGGCAGGGACTATGAACACTGAAGCTTTCTTT

abundance: few
v_gene: TRBV6-2/TRBV6-3
j_gene: TRBJ2-1
d_gene: NA
CDR3aa: CASSYSTGRTFNEQFF
CDR3nt: TGTGCCAGCAGTTACTCGACAGGCCGGACCTTCAATGAGCAGTTCTTC

abundance: many
v_gene: TRBV12-3/TRBV12-4
j_gene: TRBJ1-2
d_gene: NA
CDR3aa: CASSLGADYGYTF
CDR3nt: TGTGCCAGCAGCTTAGGGGCAGACTATGGCTACACCTTC

abundance: few
v_gene: TRBV3-1
j_gene: TRBJ2-6
d_gene: NA
CDR3aa: CASSQEQEAGANVLTF
CDR3nt: TGTGCCAGCAGCCAAGAGCAGGAAGCTGGGGCCAACGTCCTGACTTTC

abundance: NA
v_gene: TRBV12-3/TRBV12-4
j_gene: TRBJ2-1
d_gene: NA
CDR3aa: CASSFRGYEQFF
CDR3nt: TGTGCCAGCAGTTTTAGGGGCTATGAGCAGTTCTTC

abundance: few
v_gene: TRBV5-1
j_gene: TRBJ1-2
d_gene: NA
CDR3aa: CASSLNSGVYGYTF
CDR3nt: TGCGCCAGCAGCTTGAACTCAGGGGTTTATGGCTACACCTTC

abundance: NA
v_gene: TRBV5-1
j_gene: TRBJ2-5
d_gene: NA
CDR3aa: CASSPQGGAEETQYF
CDR3nt: TGCGCCAGCAGCCCCCAGGGTGGGGCCGAAGAGACCCAGTACTTC

abundance: many
v_gene: TRBV7-9
j_gene: TRBJ2-7
d_gene: NA
CDR3aa: CALGGGRSYEQYF
CDR3nt: TGTGCCTTAGGGGGGGGTCGATCCTACGAGCAGTACTTC

abundance: NA
v_gene: TRBV20-1
j_gene: TRBJ1-6
d_gene: NA
CDR3aa: CSARTDRSNSPLHF
CDR3nt: TGCAGTGCTAGGACAGACAGGTCTAATTCACCCCTCCACTTT

abundance: NA
v_gene: TRBV5-1
j_gene: TRBJ2-7
d_gene: TRBD2
CDR3aa: CASSMRGGPHEQYF
CDR3nt: TGCGCCAGCAGCATGCGGGGGGGCCCCCACGAGCAGTACTTC

abundance: NA
v_gene: TRBV6-1
j_gene: TRBJ2-3
d_gene: NA
CDR3aa: CASSEWSGLLTDTQYF
CDR3nt: TGTGCCAGCAGTGAATGGAGCGGGCTCCTCACAGATACGCAGTATTTT

abundance: many
v_gene: TRBV12-3/TRBV12-4
j_gene: TRBJ2-7
d_gene: NA
CDR3aa: CASSSRLAYEQYF
CDR3nt: TGTGCCAGCAGTTCCCGCCTAGCCTACGAGCAGTACTTC

abundance: few
v_gene: TRBV5-1
j_gene: TRBJ2-1
d_gene: NA
CDR3aa: CASSLSSSSNEQFF
CDR3nt: TGCGCCAGCAGCTTGAGCTCTAGTTCCAATGAGCAGTTCTTC

abundance: NA
v_gene: TRBV9
j_gene: TRBJ2-3
d_gene: NA
CDR3aa: CASSFQPSTDTQYF
CDR3nt: TGTGCCAGCAGCTTTCAGCCTAGCACAGATACGCAGTATTTT

abundance: few
v_gene: TRBV24-1
j_gene: TRBJ2-2
d_gene: NA
CDR3aa: CATSGHSTGELFF
CDR3nt: TGTGCCACCAGTGGACACAGCACCGGGGAGCTGTTTTTT

abundance: few
v_gene: TRBV20-1
j_gene: TRBJ2-7
d_gene: TRBD1
CDR3aa: CSAIRTGVIYEQYF
CDR3nt: TGCAGTGCCATACGGACAGGCGTGATCTACGAGCAGTACTTC

abundance: few
v_gene: TRBV12-3/TRBV12-4
j_gene: TRBJ1-1
d_gene: NA
CDR3aa: CASGSGGNTEAFF
CDR3nt: TGTGCCAGCGGATCGGGAGGAAACACTGAAGCTTTCTTT

abundance: NA
v_gene: TRBV6-5
j_gene: TRBJ2-7
d_gene: TRBD1
CDR3aa: CASRYRDRGSYEQYF
CDR3nt: TGTGCCAGCAGATACCGGGACAGGGGATCCTACGAGCAGTACTTC

abundance: few
v_gene: TRBV6-5
j_gene: TRBJ2-6
d_gene: NA
CDR3aa: CASRITGANVLTF
CDR3nt: TGTGCCAGCAGGATTACTGGGGCCAACGTCCTGACTTTC

abundance: NA
v_gene: TRBV6-5
j_gene: TRBJ2-2
d_gene: NA
CDR3aa: CASSYTANTGELFF
CDR3nt: TGTGCCAGCAGTTACACTGCGAACACCGGGGAGCTGTTTTTT

abundance: NA
v_gene: TRBV5-8
j_gene: TRBJ1-1
d_gene: NA
CDR3aa: CASSRPGSTEAFF
CDR3nt: TGTGCCAGCAGCCGACCCGGGTCCACTGAAGCTTTCTTT

abundance: few
v_gene: TRBV20-1
j_gene: TRBJ2-5
d_gene: NA
CDR3aa: CSARPGLEETQYF
CDR3nt: TGCAGTGCTAGACCGGGACTTGAAGAGACCCAGTACTTC

abundance: NA
v_gene: TRBV27
j_gene: TRBJ2-1
d_gene: NA
CDR3aa: CASSLYSFDEQFF
CDR3nt: TGTGCCAGCAGTTTATATAGCTTCGATGAGCAGTTCTTC